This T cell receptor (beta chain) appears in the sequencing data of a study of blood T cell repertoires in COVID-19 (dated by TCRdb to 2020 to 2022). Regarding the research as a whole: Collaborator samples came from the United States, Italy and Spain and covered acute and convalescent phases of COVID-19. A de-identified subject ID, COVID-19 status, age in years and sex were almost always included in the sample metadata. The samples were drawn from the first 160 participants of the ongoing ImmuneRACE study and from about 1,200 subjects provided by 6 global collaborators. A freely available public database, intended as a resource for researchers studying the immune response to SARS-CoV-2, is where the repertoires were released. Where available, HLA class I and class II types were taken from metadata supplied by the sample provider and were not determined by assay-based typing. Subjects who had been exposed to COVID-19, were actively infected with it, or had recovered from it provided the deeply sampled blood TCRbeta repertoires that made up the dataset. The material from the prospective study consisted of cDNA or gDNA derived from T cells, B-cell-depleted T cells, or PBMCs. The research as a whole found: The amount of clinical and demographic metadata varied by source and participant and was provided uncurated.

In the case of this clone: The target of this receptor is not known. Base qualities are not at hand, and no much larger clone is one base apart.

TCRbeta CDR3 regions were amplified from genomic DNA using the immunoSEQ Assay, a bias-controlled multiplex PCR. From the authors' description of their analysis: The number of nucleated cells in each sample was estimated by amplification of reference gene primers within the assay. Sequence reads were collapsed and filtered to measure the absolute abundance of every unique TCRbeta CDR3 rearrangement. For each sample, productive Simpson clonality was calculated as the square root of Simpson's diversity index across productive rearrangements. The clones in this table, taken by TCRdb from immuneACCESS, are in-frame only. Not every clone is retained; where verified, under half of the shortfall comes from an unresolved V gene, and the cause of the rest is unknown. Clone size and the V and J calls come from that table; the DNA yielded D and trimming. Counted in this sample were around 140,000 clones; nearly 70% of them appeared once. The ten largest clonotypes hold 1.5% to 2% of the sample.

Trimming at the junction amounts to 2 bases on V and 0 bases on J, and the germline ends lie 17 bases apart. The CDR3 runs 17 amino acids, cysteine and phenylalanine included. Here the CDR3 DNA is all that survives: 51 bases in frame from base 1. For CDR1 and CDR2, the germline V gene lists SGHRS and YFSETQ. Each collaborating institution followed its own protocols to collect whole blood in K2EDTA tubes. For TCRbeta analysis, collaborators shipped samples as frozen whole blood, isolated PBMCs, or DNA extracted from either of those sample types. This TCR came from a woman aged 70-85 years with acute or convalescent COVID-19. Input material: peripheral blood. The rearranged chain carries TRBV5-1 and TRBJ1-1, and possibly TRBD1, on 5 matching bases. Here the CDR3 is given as CASSFNLRTRMNTEAFF. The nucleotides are TGCGCCAGCAGCTTCAACCTCCGGACACGCATGAACACTGAAGCTTTCTTT.